These 32 T cell receptor beta chains originate from one sample sequenced in a study of regulatory T cells in long-lasting Graves disease. Arm-PCR of CDR3 regions with iRepertoire HTBI primers generated TCR beta libraries. TCRdb fed the multiplex PCR reads into MiXCR, producing one record per CDR3 protein. Found here are roughly 500,000 distinct CDR3 sequences, less than 25% of them singletons; the top ten hold 7% to 10%. Time point specified: persistent/refractory GD, antithyroid drugs over 5 years with positive TRAb. There was RNA extracted from PBMCs, and the TCR library was made from it. The sample here was peripheral blood mononuclear cells (PBMCs), taken when the disease was refractory, from a patient treated with antithyroid drugs. All receptors derive from a female donor with Graves disease.

This clonotype was counted a few times. V usage is TRBV28 and J usage is TRBJ2-5; 9 bases line up with TRBD2. V lost 5 bases, J lost 5 bases, and 6 bases stayed unmatched. The CDR3 is 14 residues long. Germline CDR1 reads MDHEN; CDR2 reads SYDVKM. CDR3 region: CASSLLGTSETQYF. As DNA, the CDR3 is TGTGCCAGCAGTCTATTAGGGACTAGCGAGACCCAGTACTTC.

This clonotype has more than one count but fewer than ten. The chain couples TRBV19 to TRBJ1-5; D is uncertain. Trimming took off 2 bases at V and 4 bases at J, with 9 bases between the two ends. The germline CDR1 and CDR2 sequences are LNHDA and SQIVND (reference sequence). CDR3 length equals 14 residues. CDR3 protein: CASSIIWGNQPQHF. The DNA for the CDR3 is TGTGCCAGTAGTATAATCTGGGGTAATCAGCCCCAGCATTTT.

As DNA, the CDR3 is TGTGCCAGCAGCCTAACCTTTACTGAAACTGAAGCTTTCTTT. Translating it yields CASSLTFTETEAFF. The rearrangement uses TRBV14 and TRBJ1-1; D ambiguous. Germline assignment: CDR1 SGHDN and CDR2 FVKESK. With 4 bases removed from V and 5 bases from J, the gap between germline ends came to 14 bases. This CDR3 is 14 amino acids long.

The chain combines TRBV7-2 with TRBJ2-1, with D hard to call. Per the germline V gene, CDR1 is SGHTA and CDR2 is FQGNSA. V gave up 5 bases and J gave up 0 bases, with 11 bases separating them. The CDR3 runs 15 residues. The CDR3 loop is CASSQTGFSYNEQFF. In nucleotides, the CDR3 is TGTGCCAGCAGCCAAACCGGGTTCTCCTACAATGAGCAGTTCTTC.

The genes are TRBV7-3 and TRBJ1-1; tentative D call: TRBD1 (6 bases). The CDR3 contains 14 residues. Trimming stripped 3 bases from V and 4 bases from J, with 12 bases between. In germline, CDR1 is SGHTA, CDR2 FQGTGA. In DNA, the CDR3 is TGTGCCAGCAGCTTGGAGGGGGGCCTCACTGAAGCTTTCTTT. Protein product: CASSLEGGLTEAFF. Complete variable domain (other parts from reference TRBV7-3 and TRBJ1-1): GAGVSQTPSNKVTEKGKYVELRCDPISGHTALYWYRQSLGQGPEFLIYFQGTGAADDSGLPNDRFFAVRPEGSVSTLKIQRTERGDSAVYLCASSLEGGLTEAFFGQGTRLTVV.

This clonotype showed up just once. A clone one base away is much larger, so this may be a read error. The J gene is TRBJ2-5, the V gene TRBV28, with TRBD2 matching over 11 bases. This CDR3 contains 15 residues. Germline assignment: CDR1 MDHEN and CDR2 SYDVKM. The CDR3 coding sequence is TGTGCCTGCAGCGGGGGACTAGCGGAACAAGAGACCCAGTACTTC. It yields the protein CACSGGLAEQETQYF.

This clonotype was recorded at least ten times. The chain joins TRBV28 to TRBJ1-2; 9 positions agree with TRBD1. V gave up 4 bases and J gave up 2 bases; unmatched junction bases: 8. Germline-derived CDR1 and CDR2 are MDHEN and SYDVKM. This CDR3 region has 16 residues. The CDR3 region is CASSWNTGGWNYGYTF. CDR3 DNA: TGTGCCAGCAGTTGGAATACAGGGGGCTGGAACTATGGCTACACCTTC.

A few counts support this clonotype. The chain is built from TRBV29-1 and TRBJ2-2; TRBD1 matches 7 bases. The CDR3 length is 14 residues. CDR1 SQVTM and CDR2 ANQGSEA come from the germline V gene. V was clipped by 7 bases and J by 9 bases; unmatched bases: 14. CDR3 residues: CSAANIYRGRELFF. The CDR3 DNA reads TGCAGCGCCGCCAACATCTACAGGGGCAGGGAGCTGTTTTTT.

This clonotype was seen more than once but under ten times. This sequence joins TRBV27 and TRBJ2-1, with D unclear. V shed 4 bases and J shed 5 bases, with 9 bases lying between them. The CDR3 is 13 amino acids. The germline CDR1 and CDR2 sequences are MNHEY and SMNVEV (reference sequence). CDR3 region: CASSSTFHNEQFF. In DNA form, the CDR3 reads TGTGCCAGCAGTTCGACCTTTCACAATGAGCAGTTCTTC.

The V call is TRBV6-1, the J call TRBJ2-7, with 14 bases that match TRBD2. V shed 7 bases, J shed 5 bases, and the junction held 7 bases outside the gene matches. Germline loops: CDR1 MNHNS, CDR2 SASEGT. The CDR3 extends over 15 amino acids. Here the CDR3 reads CASNDGTSGSDEQYF. CDR3 in DNA: TGTGCCAGCAATGACGGGACTAGCGGGAGTGACGAGCAGTACTTC.

V usage is TRBV5-6 and J usage is TRBJ2-1; D possibly corresponds to TRBD1 (6 bases). Looked up from germline, CDR1 is SGHDT and CDR2 is YYEEEE. This CDR3 has 14 residues. Trimming removed 5 bases from V and 7 bases from J, with 16 bases in between. The CDR3: CASRVRDMGNEQFF. The DNA of the CDR3 is TGTGCCAGCAGGGTCCGGGACATGGGTAATGAGCAGTTCTTC.

This clonotype was seen repeatedly, ten times or more. The genes are TRBV11-2 and TRBJ1-4; tentative D call: TRBD1 (5 bases). This CDR3 region has 16 residues. CDR1 and CDR2 from the germline V gene are SGHAT and FQNNGV. V lost 5 bases and J 3 bases, leaving 16 bases between the germline ends. The CDR3 spells CASSPVSEGSNEKLFF. The CDR3 coding sequence is TGTGCCAGCAGCCCCGTAAGTGAGGGGTCTAATGAAAAACTGTTTTTT.

The chain couples TRBV28 to TRBJ2-5; 8 bases are shared with TRBD2. V lost 6 bases, J lost 6 bases, and 12 bases stayed unmatched. Per germline, CDR1 MDHEN and CDR2 SYDVKM. The CDR3 extends over 15 amino acids. CDR3 nucleotide sequence: TGTGCCAGCAGAGGCAGCGGGAGAGTGGTAAAGACCCAGTACTTC. Amino acid sequence: CASRGSGRVVKTQYF.

The chain employs TRBV12-3 or TRBV12-4 and TRBJ2-7; D unresolved. The ends were cut back, 4 bases at V and 2 bases at J, with 12 bases in the middle. The CDR3 is made up of 14 amino acids. As DNA, the CDR3 is TGTGCCAGCAGTTCTATGCCCCCAGCCTACGAGCAGTACTTC. Residues: CASSSMPPAYEQYF.

This clonotype has at least ten counts. A junction end diverges from the germline sequence, so it may reflect a read error. The J gene is TRBJ2-7, the V gene TRBV7-7; D unclear. CDR1 and CDR2 from the germline V gene are SSHAT and FNYEAQ (reference sequence). This CDR3 has 15 residues. The CDR3 protein is CASSPRAAKGTEQYF. The CDR3 coding sequence is TGTGCTAGCAGTCCTCGGGCAGCGAAAGGCACCGAGCAGTACTTC.

This clonotype appeared many times. The CDR3 spells CASSPAPGFVDGYTF. The CDR3 DNA reads as TGTGCCAGCAGCCCAGCCCCAGGGTTCGTCGATGGCTACACCTTC. This rearrangement joins TRBV7-8 to TRBJ1-2; D is perhaps TRBD1 (5 bases). The CDR3 totals 15 residues. Germline-derived CDR1 and CDR2 are SGHVS and FQNEAQ. The V gene lost 5 bases and the J gene lost 6 bases, with 19 bases spanning the gap.

The sample holds many counts of this clonotype. The chain links TRBV20-1 to TRBJ2-5; D gene unclear. Germline CDR1 reads DFQATT; CDR2 reads SNEGSKA (reference sequence). This CDR3 contains 14 residues. V lost 3 bases and J lost 0, with 11 bases in between. The CDR3 loop is CSASIGRNQETQYF. Written as DNA, the CDR3 is TGCAGTGCTAGCATAGGGCGGAACCAAGAGACCCAGTACTTC.

The table lists this clonotype with many counts. CDR3 DNA: TGTGCCAGCAGCCAACTTGTTGTCGGAGTCAGCAGCAATCAGCCCCAGCATTTT. Its protein is CASSQLVVGVSSNQPQHF. V and J are TRBV27 and TRBJ1-5, with D uncertain. Trimming removed 6 bases at V and 1 base at J, with 22 bases between. The CDR3 is 18 amino acids. Germline V gives CDR1 MNHEY, CDR2 SMNVEV (reference sequence).

There are many counts of this clonotype. The chain uses TRBV7-9 and TRBJ2-5, with 7 positions matching TRBD1. After removal of 4 bases from V and 2 bases from J, the junction contained 1 base not matched to a gene. There are 13 residues in the CDR3. Germline CDR1 SEHNR, CDR2 FQNEAQ (reference sequence). CDR3 bases: TGTGCCAGCAGCTCGACAGGGCAAGAGACCCAGTACTTC. As protein: CASSSTGQETQYF.

This rearrangement joins TRBV20-1 to TRBJ2-6; no clear D. Germline V gene lookup returns CDR1 DFQATT and CDR2 SNEGSKA (reference sequence). The length of the CDR3 is 15 residues. The V gene lost 1 base and the J gene lost 0 bases, with 7 bases spanning the gap. CDR3 sequence reads: CSARGLPSGANVLTF. CDR3 sequence (DNA): TGCAGTGCTAGAGGGCTCCCCTCTGGGGCCAACGTCCTGACTTTC.

This clonotype was observed a few times. The junction and the germline gene differ at one end; a read error may be behind it. The rearrangement links TRBV12-3 or TRBV12-4 to TRBJ2-2, with no clear D. This CDR3 contains 14 residues. The DNA for the CDR3 is TGTGCCAGCAGTTCTTCTAGAAACACCGTGGAGCTGTTTTTT. Translated, it gives CASSSSRNTVELFF.

This chain connects TRBV5-4 to TRBJ2-7, with 7 positions matching TRBD2. The CDR3 totals 13 residues. The V gene end was trimmed by 2 bases and the J gene end by 6 bases; junction bases not matched to a gene: 5. The germline CDR1 and CDR2 sequences are SGHNT and YYREEE (reference sequence). The CDR3 region has the DNA TGTGCCAGCAGCTTCCCGGGAGGAGCCGAGCAGTACTTC. This gives the protein CASSFPGGAEQYF.

V usage is TRBV7-2 and J usage is TRBJ2-7; 8 nucleotides match TRBD2. The CDR3 covers 15 residues. Germline V gene sequence: CDR1 SGHTA, CDR2 FQGNSA. The V gene end was trimmed by 0 bases and the J gene end by 6 bases; junction bases not matched to a gene: 7. CDR3 region: CASSLAAGARGEQYF. The CDR3 DNA follows: TGTGCCAGCAGCTTAGCAGCGGGAGCTAGAGGCGAGCAGTACTTC.

This clonotype has ten or more counts. This chain uses TRBV20-1 with TRBJ2-7; TRBD1 aligns across 8 bases. The V gene's germline CDR1 is DFQATT and CDR2 SNEGSKA (reference sequence). CDR3 length equals 14 residues. The CDR3 is CSVTGTGGSYEQYF. CDR3 coding DNA: TGCAGCGTGACCGGGACAGGAGGCTCCTACGAGCAGTACTTC.

In this sample, this clonotype turned up many times. V is TRBV28 and J is TRBJ2-1; D is undetermined. V was cut by 10 bases and J by 5 bases, with 15 bases left in between. CDR3 length equals 13 residues. Germline V gene lookup returns CDR1 MDHEN and CDR2 SYDVKM. The CDR3 loop reads CATLVAQNNEQFF. The CDR3 nucleotides are TGTGCCACATTGGTAGCACAAAACAATGAGCAGTTCTTC.

This clonotype was detected only a few times. The rearrangement uses TRBV15 and TRBJ1-3; no clear D. The CDR3 spans 15 residues. Germline V lookup: CDR1 LNHNV, CDR2 YYDKDF (reference sequence). Trimming left V 0 bases short and J 1 base short, with 7 bases between. As DNA, the CDR3 is TGTGCCACCAGCAGAGATAAGACTTCTGGAAACACCATATATTTT. Translation gives CATSRDKTSGNTIYF.

This clonotype was observed a handful of times. The chain recombines TRBV7-3 with TRBJ2-2; 14 bases align to TRBD2. CDR1 and CDR2 from the germline V gene are SGHTA and FQGTGA. Germline trimming cut 5 bases from V and 7 bases from J; bases unmatched to any gene: 6. The CDR3 consists of 16 residues. This chain's CDR3 is CASSPGTSGSNGELFF. CDR3 nucleotide sequence: TGTGCCAGCAGCCCGGGGACTAGCGGGAGTAACGGGGAGCTGTTTTTT.

The CDR3, as DNA: TGCGCCAGCAGCCCCGGGACAGAAATGAACACTGAAGCTTTCTTT. This gives the protein CASSPGTEMNTEAFF. This chain joins TRBV5-1 and TRBJ1-1, with 7 nucleotides matching TRBD1. In germline, CDR1 is SGHRS, CDR2 YFSETQ. The J segment lost 0 bases and the V segment lost 4 bases, leaving 6 bases of the junction unmatched. The length of the CDR3 is 15 residues. The variable domain in full, with the rest retrieved from reference TRBV5-1 and TRBJ1-1, is KAGVTQTPRYLIKTRGQQVTLSCSPISGHRSVSWYQQTPGQGLQFLFEYFSETQRNKGNFPGRFSGRQFSNSRSEMNVSTLELGDSALYLCASSPGTEMNTEAFFGQGTRLTVV.

This clonotype showed up just a few times. A read error may explain this, as a much larger clone is one base away. CDR3 loop: CASSFRGSGANVPTF. In DNA form, the CDR3 reads TGTGCCAGCAGTTTTCGGGGTTCTGGGGCCAACGTCCCGACTTTC. The chain combines TRBV6-5 with TRBJ2-6; D tentatively reads TRBD1 or TRBD2 (5 bases each). The germline gives CDR1 MNHEY, CDR2 SVGAGI. The CDR3 runs 15 residues.

This clonotype was seen at least ten times. This chain uses TRBV7-2 with TRBJ2-7, with D perhaps matching TRBD1 or TRBD2 (5 bases each). Germline lookup yields CDR1 SGHTA and CDR2 FQGNSA. This CDR3 contains 16 residues. Deletions cut 1 base from V and 3 bases from J, with 16 bases between. CDR3 nucleotides: TGTGCCAGCAGCTTAGGATGGGGGACGGGAAGCTACGAGCAGTACTTC. Protein sequence: CASSLGWGTGSYEQYF.

The genes are TRBV7-8 and TRBJ2-7, with 8 bases aligning to TRBD2. The CDR3 is made up of 15 amino acids. Germline CDR1 is SGHVS and CDR2 is FQNEAQ. The trim removed 3 bases at V and 0 bases at J, leaving 4 bases unmatched. The CDR3 loop reads CASSFFSGDSYEQYF. CDR3 coding DNA: TGTGCCAGCAGCTTTTTTAGCGGGGACTCCTACGAGCAGTACTTC.

This clonotype appeared many times. The chain is built from TRBV20-1 and TRBJ2-5; 10 nucleotides match TRBD2. Germline CDR1 is DFQATT and CDR2 is SNEGSKA (reference sequence). V lost 6 bases and J lost 1; bases outside the gene matches: 20. This CDR3 region has 19 residues. The CDR3 reads CSAEDDWPSGSRRQETQYF. CDR3 sequence (DNA): TGCAGTGCCGAGGACGACTGGCCTAGCGGGAGTAGGCGCCAAGAGACCCAGTACTTC.